These 24 T cell receptor beta chains originate from one sample sequenced in a study of shared clonotypes between healthy human individuals. Assay: immunoSEQ multiplex PCR; the TCRdb copy retains only in-frame clones and omits some. The data contain roughly 2.2 million clones, 92% of them singletons. The sequenced sample consisted of naive CD4+ T cells from PBMCs. Subset specified: CD45RA+ positively selected. Every receptor here comes from a man aged 18 to 29 in good health. Some clones in this sample may be carry-over from other donors' samples.

The genes are TRBV27 and TRBJ1-1; no definite D call. Trimming removed 5 bases from V and 3 bases from J, with 16 bases in between. Looked up from germline, CDR1 is MNHEY and CDR2 is SMNVEV (reference sequence). The CDR3 sequence is 15 residues long. CDR3 in DNA: TGTGCCAGCAGTCCACCCCCTATGGGATACACTGAAGCTTTCTTT. Translation gives CASSPPPMGYTEAFF.

V gene TRBV6-4 combines with J gene TRBJ1-2; D unclear. Trimming took off 0 bases at V and 3 bases at J, with 11 bases between the two ends. The CDR3 consists of 15 residues. Per germline, CDR1 MRHNA and CDR2 SNTAGT. As DNA, the CDR3 is TGTGCCAGCAGTGACTCGATAGGCAAATACTATGGCTACACCTTC. Protein product: CASSDSIGKYYGYTF.

The chain combines TRBV30 with TRBJ2-7; 9 positions agree with TRBD2. The junction had 14 bases not matched to a gene; V was cut back by 3 bases and J by 8 bases. The CDR3 spans 15 residues. Germline lookup yields CDR1 GTSNPN and CDR2 SVGIG (reference sequence). This CDR3 reads CAWSHEREVPRKQYF. CDR3 bases: TGTGCCTGGAGCCACGAGCGGGAGGTACCTCGTAAGCAGTACTTC.

The chain links TRBV28 to TRBJ2-1; 7 positions match TRBD2. The CDR3 contains 15 residues. CDR1 is MDHEN and CDR2 is SYDVKM in the germline V gene. Losses at the gene ends were 6 bases for V and 3 bases for J; bases not matched to a gene: 8. The CDR3 region is CASRNGGGFYNEQFF. The CDR3 DNA reads as TGTGCCAGCAGAAATGGCGGGGGATTCTACAATGAGCAGTTCTTC.

The rearrangement uses TRBV10-3 and TRBJ2-1; 10 bases agree with TRBD2. Germline V CDR1 and CDR2: ENHRY, SYGVKD. The CDR3 loop spans 14 amino acids. The V segment lost 4 bases and the J segment 8 bases; nucleotides outside the gene matches: 5. In DNA form, the CDR3 reads TGTGCCATCAGTGCAAGGACTAGCGGAGATGAGCAGTTCTTC. Translating it yields CAISARTSGDEQFF.

V is TRBV7-9 and J is TRBJ1-2; D is ambiguous. The V and J ends lost 4 bases and 7 bases respectively, with 16 bases between them. The CDR3 has 14 residues. CDR1 is SEHNR and CDR2 is FQNEAQ in the germline V gene (reference sequence). CDR3 nucleotide sequence: TGTGCCAGCAGCTCGGGCTTTTCAAGGGCTGGCTACACCTTC. This gives the protein CASSSGFSRAGYTF.

CDR3 DNA sequence: TGTGCCTGGAGTTATGGGACAGGGACTTTTTTCGGAGGGCAGTACTTC. Its protein is CAWSYGTGTFFGGQYF. This sequence joins TRBV30 and TRBJ2-7; 9 bases are shared with TRBD1. Germline-derived CDR1 and CDR2 are GTSNPN and SVGIG (reference sequence). This CDR3 has 16 amino acids. Germline trimming cut 2 bases from V and 9 bases from J; bases unmatched to any gene: 17.

The gene calls are TRBV7-9 and TRBJ1-4; 7 bases align to TRBD1. CDR3 length: 15 amino acids. V was clipped by 4 bases and J by 4 bases; unmatched bases: 6. Germline V gene sequence: CDR1 SEHNR, CDR2 FQNEAQ (reference sequence). The CDR3 loop reads CASSSRDRYNEKLFF. The CDR3 nucleotides are TGTGCCAGCAGCTCCCGGGACAGATATAATGAAAAACTGTTTTTT.

V is TRBV18 and J is TRBJ1-4; 9 positions match TRBD1. V lost 2 bases to trimming and J lost 8 bases; unmatched junction nucleotides: 9. The CDR3 consists of 16 residues. Looked up from germline, CDR1 is KGHSH and CDR2 is LQKENI. The CDR3: CASSPTGTGRQEKLFF. CDR3 bases: TGTGCCAGCTCACCAACCGGGACAGGGAGACAAGAAAAACTGTTTTTT.

This clone has just one count. The genes are TRBV27 and TRBJ2-3; 10 positions match TRBD1. The CDR3 loop spans 15 amino acids. Germline assignment: CDR1 MNHEY and CDR2 SMNVEV (reference sequence). The V and J ends lost 3 bases and 6 bases, in that order; junction bases with no gene match: 6. CDR3 sequence reads: CASSFGQGVWDTQYF. The CDR3, as DNA: TGTGCCAGCAGTTTCGGACAGGGGGTGTGGGATACGCAGTATTTT.

This chain connects TRBV7-9 to TRBJ2-5; D gene ambiguous. Germline V lookup: CDR1 SEHNR, CDR2 FQNEAQ (reference sequence). V was clipped by 4 bases and J by 11 bases, with 17 bases between them. The CDR3 totals 13 residues. CDR3 nucleotides: TGTGCCAGCAGCTCCGGGCTATCGGAAGGGCAGTACTTC. Its protein product is CASSSGLSEGQYF.

This clone was counted between two and nine times. Other nucleotide sequences from this sample produce the same CDR3. The chain combines TRBV6-5 with TRBJ2-7, with D hard to call. This CDR3 contains 11 residues. Per germline, CDR1 MNHEY and CDR2 SVGAGI. The V gene lost 6 bases and the J gene lost 2 bases, with 5 bases spanning the gap. The DNA for the CDR3 is TGTGCCAGCAGCGGTACCTACGAGCAGTACTTC. Its protein is CASSGTYEQYF.

The chain combines TRBV29-1 with TRBJ2-2, with 9 bases lining up with TRBD1. Germline V gene data show CDR1 as SQVTM and CDR2 as ANQGSEA. Germline trimming cut 7 bases from V and 1 base from J; bases unmatched to any gene: 4. The CDR3 spans 14 residues. The chain's CDR3 is CSAGDRVNTGELFF. Written as DNA, the CDR3 is TGCAGCGCCGGGGACAGGGTGAACACCGGGGAGCTGTTTTTT.

This clone is a singleton in its sample. The J gene is TRBJ2-1, the V gene TRBV15, with D possibly TRBD2 on 6 matching bases. Germline assignment: CDR1 LNHNV and CDR2 YYDKDF (reference sequence). The CDR3 covers 16 residues. V was shortened by 0 bases and J by 6 bases, with 15 bases between the two germline ends. The CDR3, as DNA: TGTGCCACCAGCAGAGACCTGGGGGGAGCTTCCAATGAGCAGTTCTTC. This codes for CATSRDLGGASNEQFF.

This clone was picked up one time. This sequence joins TRBV2 and TRBJ1-2, with TRBD1 matching over 7 bases. The CDR3 extends over 15 amino acids. V shed 6 bases and J 8 bases; nucleotides not matched to a gene: 15. The germline gives CDR1 SNHLY, CDR2 FYNNEI. The CDR3 loop reads CASRGGVGGTGGYTF. The CDR3 DNA reads as TGTGCCAGCAGGGGCGGTGTAGGGGGCACCGGCGGCTACACCTTC.

This chain connects TRBV4-2 to TRBJ2-1; D not resolved. V was clipped by 0 bases and J by 2 bases, with 11 bases between them. Germline values: CDR1 LGHNA, CDR2 YNFKEQ. This CDR3 is built from 16 residues. The CDR3 nucleotides read TGTGCCAGCAGCCAAGATCCAGGTCAACCCTACAATGAGCAGTTCTTC. It specifies CASSQDPGQPYNEQFF.

Concerning this clone: In the same sample, other DNA sequences code for this CDR3. The rearrangement joins TRBV18 to TRBJ2-7; D unresolved. The CDR3 loop spans 13 amino acids. Trimming stripped 2 bases from V and 1 base from J, with 6 bases between. Germline V CDR1 and CDR2: KGHSH, LQKENI. CDR3 in amino acids: CASSPGSSYEQYF. The CDR3, as DNA: TGTGCCAGCTCACCAGGCAGTTCCTACGAGCAGTACTTC.

The genes are TRBV11-2 and TRBJ2-7; TRBD2 is a possible D gene (7 bases). Germline V gene data show CDR1 as SGHAT and CDR2 as FQNNGV. The V gene lost 5 bases and the J gene lost 6 bases, with 23 bases spanning the gap. The CDR3 has 16 residues. The CDR3 spells CASSRSGAGDYREQYF. In DNA form, the CDR3 reads TGTGCCAGCAGCCGATCGGGGGCGGGAGACTACCGCGAGCAGTACTTC.

The J gene is TRBJ2-4, the V gene TRBV28; TRBD2 is a possible D gene (5 bases). Deletions cut 5 bases from V and 0 bases from J, with 17 bases between. Germline values: CDR1 MDHEN, CDR2 SYDVKM. There are 17 residues in the CDR3. The CDR3 loop is CASSPEGYPLAKNIQYF. CDR3 sequence (DNA): TGTGCCAGCAGTCCCGAGGGTTACCCTTTAGCCAAAAACATTCAGTACTTC.

Details on this clone: Within the sample, other DNA sequences also encode this same CDR3. This chain connects TRBV9 to TRBJ2-2; perhaps TRBD2 as D (6 bases). The CDR3 has 15 residues. Trimming stripped 1 base from V and 3 bases from J, with 10 bases between. Per germline, CDR1 SGDLS and CDR2 YYNGEE. CDR3 sequence reads: CASSVLAEYTGELFF. CDR3 DNA sequence: TGTGCCAGCAGCGTATTAGCGGAGTACACCGGGGAGCTGTTTTTT.

The J gene is TRBJ1-1, the V gene TRBV19; 9 nucleotides line up with TRBD1. V lost 1 base to trimming and J lost 5 bases; unmatched junction nucleotides: 2. The germline V gene encodes CDR1 LNHDA and CDR2 SQIVND (reference sequence). The CDR3 runs to 14 residues. This CDR3 reads CASSIATGGTEAFF. DNA of the CDR3: TGTGCCAGTAGTATAGCGACAGGGGGTACTGAAGCTTTCTTT.

This chain uses TRBV27 with TRBJ2-3, with a tentative D call TRBD2 (6 bases). Trimming left V 3 bases short and J 4 bases short, with 14 bases between. The CDR3 contains 15 residues. Germline CDR1 reads MNHEY; CDR2 reads SMNVEV (reference sequence). The CDR3 region is CASSLAGRSSDTQYF. In DNA form, the CDR3 reads TGTGCCAGCAGTTTGGCGGGACGGTCATCAGATACGCAGTATTTT.

This clone was found a few times. The chain has TRBV7-2 and TRBJ1-1; no firm D call. Trimming shortened V by 2 bases and J by 5 bases, and 3 bases separated the two germline ends. The CDR3 sequence is 11 residues long. CDR1 is SGHTA and CDR2 is FQGNSA in the germline V gene. Written as DNA, the CDR3 is TGTGCCAGCAGCTTACAAACTGAAGCTTTCTTT. Translation: CASSLQTEAFF.

This clone has a single count. The chain combines TRBV28 with TRBJ2-1; 12 bases fit TRBD2. The junction had 9 bases not matched to a gene; V was cut back by 3 bases and J by 9 bases. The length of the CDR3 is 16 residues. Germline CDR1 and CDR2: MDHEN and SYDVKM. The CDR3 sequence: CASSFSTSGRRGEQFF. The DNA for the CDR3 is TGTGCCAGCAGTTTTTCCACTAGCGGGAGGCGAGGTGAGCAGTTCTTC. The variable domain in full, completed from reference TRBV28 and TRBJ2-1, reads DVKVTQSSRYLVKRTGEKVFLECVQDMDHENMFWYRQDPGLGLRLIYFSYDVKMKEKGDIPEGYSVSREKKERFSLILESASTNQTSMYLCASSFSTSGRRGEQFFGPGTRLTVL.